These T cell receptor beta chains were read from a single sample in a study of control samples from healthy donors and cancer patients. Using immunoSEQ multiplex PCR, the repertoire was profiled, and TCRdb retains in-frame clones only, with some absent. Among some 160,000 clones listed, approximately 94% were seen once. Sample: blood. Every receptor here comes from a woman between 35 and 50 years old in good health. Each CDR3 is given without its conserved first and last residue. Clone size is stated in some rows and not others, as once, few, many or a class when expanded.

j_call: TRBJ2-7
v_call: TRBV30
clone_size: once
cdr3_aa: AWGSYEQY

j_call: TRBJ2-5
v_call: TRBV2
clone_size: NA
cdr3_aa: ASSYRDQETQY

j_call: TRBJ2-5
v_call: TRBV6-6
clone_size: NA
cdr3_aa: ASRASGAFSETQY

j_call: TRBJ1-2
v_call: TRBV4-1
clone_size: NA
cdr3_aa: ASSLAGTGGLSYT

j_call: TRBJ2-7
v_call: TRBV7-9
clone_size: NA
cdr3_aa: ASSLGVRDKYEQY

j_call: TRBJ1-2
v_call: TRBV7-2
clone_size: NA
cdr3_aa: ASSLMSGRENGYT

j_call: TRBJ1-2
v_call: TRBV28
clone_size: NA
cdr3_aa: ASRGNYGYT

j_call: TRBJ1-2
v_call: TRBV7-2
clone_size: NA
cdr3_aa: ASSLARSLNT

j_call: TRBJ1-2
v_call: TRBV6-2/TRBV6-3
clone_size: NA
cdr3_aa: ASSYDRVGYGYT

j_call: TRBJ1-1
v_call: TRBV27
clone_size: NA
cdr3_aa: ASSLQTVGTEAF

j_call: TRBJ1-4
v_call: TRBV10-2
clone_size: NA
cdr3_aa: ASSEGTEGEKLF

j_call: TRBJ2-6
v_call: TRBV18
clone_size: NA
cdr3_aa: ASSPGAGYISGANVLT

j_call: TRBJ2-1
v_call: TRBV28
clone_size: NA
cdr3_aa: ASSPLGGGAYNEQF

j_call: TRBJ2-1
v_call: TRBV4-3
clone_size: NA
cdr3_aa: ASSQRTSGSSAQF

j_call: TRBJ1-1
v_call: TRBV5-4
clone_size: NA
cdr3_aa: ASSVGWTGEAF

j_call: TRBJ2-2
v_call: TRBV4-2
clone_size: NA
cdr3_aa: ASSQEVGAGGPSGELF

j_call: TRBJ1-1
v_call: TRBV10-1
clone_size: NA
cdr3_aa: ASSESGGMNTEAF

j_call: TRBJ2-7
v_call: TRBV3-1/TRBV3-2
clone_size: NA
cdr3_aa: ASSQVNEQY

j_call: TRBJ2-2
v_call: TRBV7-9
clone_size: NA
cdr3_aa: ASSLVGGTGELF

j_call: TRBJ1-2
v_call: TRBV27
clone_size: NA
cdr3_aa: ASSSRGRANYGYT

j_call: TRBJ2-5
v_call: TRBV10-2
clone_size: NA
cdr3_aa: ASSPGLAGVGETQY

j_call: TRBJ2-3
v_call: TRBV5-1
clone_size: once
cdr3_aa: ASSLVGLDTDTQY

j_call: TRBJ2-7
v_call: TRBV6-5
clone_size: NA
cdr3_aa: ASSLRQGTYEQY

j_call: TRBJ1-1
v_call: TRBV18
clone_size: NA
cdr3_aa: ASSSGLANTEAF

j_call: TRBJ1-2
v_call: TRBV6-1
clone_size: NA
cdr3_aa: ASSELARGYT

j_call: TRBJ1-3
v_call: TRBV2
clone_size: NA
cdr3_aa: ASSDRTGGFGNTIY

j_call: TRBJ1-1
v_call: TRBV19
clone_size: NA
cdr3_aa: ASSRTGRRTEAF

j_call: TRBJ1-5
v_call: TRBV30
clone_size: NA
cdr3_aa: AWSVIGTQPQH

j_call: TRBJ1-2
v_call: TRBV9
clone_size: once
cdr3_aa: ASSVIGYNAGYGYT

j_call: TRBJ2-1
v_call: TRBV4-3
clone_size: once
cdr3_aa: ASSQFGNEQF

j_call: TRBJ2-1
v_call: TRBV6-6
clone_size: NA
cdr3_aa: ASSREVAGAVYNEQF

j_call: TRBJ1-5
v_call: TRBV5-1
clone_size: NA
cdr3_aa: ASSLDSGSNQPQH

j_call: TRBJ2-3
v_call: TRBV7-2
clone_size: NA
cdr3_aa: ASSSGTISYTDTQY

j_call: TRBJ2-2
v_call: TRBV3-1/TRBV3-2
clone_size: NA
cdr3_aa: ASSPGHSTGELF

j_call: TRBJ2-1
v_call: TRBV5-1
clone_size: NA
cdr3_aa: ASRDNSYNEQF

j_call: TRBJ2-5
v_call: TRBV6-2/TRBV6-3
clone_size: NA
cdr3_aa: ASSPTILQETQY

j_call: TRBJ2-2
v_call: TRBV7-9
clone_size: once
cdr3_aa: ASSHPPSGTSGTGELF

j_call: TRBJ1-3
v_call: TRBV19
clone_size: once
cdr3_aa: ASSMGQGLYTIY

j_call: TRBJ1-1
v_call: TRBV7-2
clone_size: NA
cdr3_aa: ASSLGTIMNTEAF

j_call: TRBJ2-2
v_call: TRBV15
clone_size: once
cdr3_aa: ATSRDLKTGELF

j_call: TRBJ2-3
v_call: TRBV5-1
clone_size: NA
cdr3_aa: ASSLRSVWSDTQY

j_call: TRBJ2-5
v_call: TRBV5-1
clone_size: NA
cdr3_aa: ASSPGDQETQY

j_call: TRBJ2-1
v_call: TRBV11-2
clone_size: NA
cdr3_aa: ASSLLDRRVRYNEQF

j_call: TRBJ2-7
v_call: TRBV9
clone_size: once
cdr3_aa: ASSDRGTAGGLYEQY

j_call: TRBJ2-1
v_call: TRBV5-1
clone_size: NA
cdr3_aa: ASRGLAGGDEQF

j_call: TRBJ1-1
v_call: TRBV7-2
clone_size: NA
cdr3_aa: ASSFKTGGGEAF

j_call: TRBJ1-2
v_call: TRBV2
clone_size: NA
cdr3_aa: ASSSGQVRGYT

j_call: TRBJ1-3
v_call: TRBV3-1/TRBV3-2
clone_size: NA
cdr3_aa: ASSQARVKGGNTIY

j_call: TRBJ1-2
v_call: TRBV3-1/TRBV3-2
clone_size: NA
cdr3_aa: ASSLRRYGYT

j_call: TRBJ1-6
v_call: TRBV20-1
clone_size: NA
cdr3_aa: SASRQGFGSPLH

j_call: TRBJ1-1
v_call: TRBV2
clone_size: NA
cdr3_aa: ASSEQVNTEAF

j_call: TRBJ2-2
v_call: TRBV4-2
clone_size: NA
cdr3_aa: ASSLLTASLGLGVANTGELF

j_call: TRBJ1-1
v_call: TRBV4-3
clone_size: NA
cdr3_aa: ASSQRWDTEAF

j_call: TRBJ2-5
v_call: TRBV5-1
clone_size: NA
cdr3_aa: ASSLRPSGVGGETQY

j_call: TRBJ2-7
v_call: TRBV6-2/TRBV6-3
clone_size: NA
cdr3_aa: ASSYAPGTGPTYEQY

j_call: TRBJ2-1
v_call: TRBV6-6
clone_size: NA
cdr3_aa: ASSYLGFDEQF

j_call: TRBJ1-1
v_call: TRBV29-1
clone_size: NA
cdr3_aa: SVERMGLTEAF